This T cell receptor (beta chain) was recorded in a study of shared clonotypes between healthy human individuals. Study as a whole: CD4 naive and memory got three plates each, CD8 naive two, CD8 memory one. Study-wide points: Some naive CD4 clonotypes, around 5%, turned up in common across several donors.

Remarks on this clone: Its antigen is still unknown.

The protocol was immunoSEQ multiplex PCR, while the TCRdb copy is restricted to in-frame clones and leaves out a portion. Altogether around 1.9 million clones are present, around 93% being singletons, with the ten largest covering around 1.7%. J lost 4 bases, V lost 2 bases, and 6 bases had no gene match. CDR1 is WNHNN, CDR2 SYGVQD, per germline (reference sequence). The CDR3 is made up of 15 amino acids. In the naive CD8 group, cells lacked CD45RO and were positively selected for CCR7, so terminally differentiated effector memory CD45RA+ cells were left out. All of the donors resided in Nashville, Tennessee, and each was a Caucasian adult.

Sequenced material: naive CD8+ T cells from PBMCs. This TCR was sampled from a man aged 18 to 29 in good health. Some clones in this sample may be carry-over from other donors' samples. The V call is TRBV10-1, the J call TRBJ2-7; 9 bases line up with TRBD2. CDR3: CASSETAGGPYEQYF. The CDR3 nucleotides are TGCGCCAGCAGTGAGACTGCGGGAGGGCCGTACGAGCAGTACTTC.